The following is a T cell receptor beta chain sequence with its context. The target of this receptor is not known. No base-level quality is on record; no much larger clone is a single base apart. TCRbeta CDR3 regions were amplified from genomic DNA by means of the immunoSEQ Assay, a bias-controlled multiplex PCR. Per the authors' processing: Nucleated cell counts per sample were estimated from amplification of reference gene primers within the assay. To quantify the absolute abundance of each unique TCRbeta CDR3 rearrangement, sequence reads were collapsed and filtered. Productive Simpson clonality was computed per sample as the square root of Simpson's diversity index over productive rearrangements. TCRdb limited this immuneACCESS table to in-frame rearrangements with V and J called. A share of clones is missing; checked studies link under half to unresolved V genes, and the rest is unexplained. Clone size and the V and J calls come from that table; the DNA yielded D and trimming. The sample data list around 200,000 clones, and roughly nine tenths of these were observed just once. The biggest ten clones account for 3% to 3.5% of the sample.

Participants in the prospective study were enrolled through a virtual design, were aged roughly 18 to 95 years, and lived in roughly 24 United States geographic areas. In the prospective study, cohorts were assigned on the basis of participant-reported clinical history obtained from a screening survey and a study questionnaire. In the prospective study, whole blood, serum and a nasopharyngeal or oropharyngeal swab were collected from each participant by mobile phlebotomists. Additional blood draws and questionnaires over an approximately two-month period could optionally be provided by prospective study participants. Blood samples from the prospective study were shipped frozen or at room temperature prior to DNA extraction. The sample originates from a study of blood T cell repertoires in COVID-19 (TCRdb year 2020). Regarding the research as a whole: Recovered participants in ImmuneRACE Cohort 3 were defined as having two consecutive negative NP/OP PCR tests, clearance from a healthcare professional, or resolution of symptoms. The material from the prospective study consisted of cDNA or gDNA derived from T cells, B-cell-depleted T cells, or PBMCs. Subjects who had been exposed to COVID-19, were actively infected with it, or had recovered from it provided the deeply sampled blood TCRbeta repertoires that made up the dataset. The samples were drawn from two sources: the first 160 participants of the ongoing ImmuneRACE study, and 1,254 subjects contributed by 6 global collaborators. The collaborator samples originated in the United States, Italy and Spain and spanned the acute and convalescent phases of COVID-19. A freely available public database, intended as a resource for researchers studying the immune response to SARS-CoV-2, is where the repertoires were released. HLA class I and class II types, where available, came from metadata supplied by the sample provider rather than from assay-based typing. The sample metadata nearly always contained a de-identified subject ID, COVID-19 status, age in years and sex.

Overall study outcomes, separate from this receptor: Clinical and demographic metadata were provided uncurated, with the amount varying by source and participant.

The junction shows trimming of 0 bases on V and 10 bases on J, plus 13 bases between the germline ends. Reading the germline V gene gives CDR1 ENHRY and CDR2 SYGVKD. The cysteine opens and the phenylalanine closes a CDR3 of 14 amino acids. The only DNA kept is the CDR3, 42 bases in frame from the first base. The sequence derives from a woman aged 45-59 years in a cohort exposed to, infected with or recovered from COVID-19 (not recorded which). The sequencing input was PBMCs or T cells enriched from blood (not recorded which). The chain uses TRBV10-3 and TRBJ2-1; no D gene can be assigned with confidence. The sequenced DNA is TGTGCCATCAGTGAGTCGAATGCGCTTTGGGAGCAGTTCTTC. This is translated as CAISESNALWEQFF.